The TCR beta chain described here comes from a study of post-analysis software for immune sequencing data. Study summary: Included courses were relapsing-remitting and secondary progressive multiple sclerosis; progressive-relapsing multiple sclerosis was also included. Study results and limitations: Samples from a shared batch, those prepared together, strongly co-clustered by F measure. In multiple sclerosis, normalized Chao1 diversity was significantly below that of controls. There were roughly five TRBV segments more frequent in patients than controls, and TRBV5-6, TRBV5-1 and TRBV20-1 were among them.

This clonotype has a handful of counts. Its antigen is not known. V shed 6 bases and J 2 bases; nucleotides not matched to a gene: 4. The CDR3 covers 12 residues. Germline assignment: CDR1 SQVTM and CDR2 ANQGSEA. Unique molecular identifiers were present in the TCR beta cDNA libraries. Yield was about 500,000 cDNA molecules from 1 to 10 million T cells. TCRdb independently ran MiXCR on the PCR reads; one entry per CDR3 protein. The table shows under 650,000 distinct CDR3 sequences, with roughly 45% occurring only once. This receptor was identified in a girl aged 10 to 17 with multiple sclerosis. The gene calls are TRBV29-1 and TRBJ2-7, with 7 bases fitting TRBD1. Input material: blood. DNA of the CDR3: TGCAGCGTACGCGGACAGGCCTACGAGCAGTACTTC. Its protein is CSVRGQAYEQYF.